Shown below are 16 T cell receptor beta chains from a single sample sequenced in a study of OX40 agonist ivuxolimab in advanced cancers. Data came from immunoSEQ multiplex PCR; TCRdb stores just in-frame clones and leaves some out. The repertoire holds about 48,000 clones, roughly nine tenths seen once, with approximately 5% in the top ten. The source was CD4+ or CD8+ T cells sorted from blood, collected in a trial of the OX40 agonist ivuxolimab. The receptors stem from an adult with an advanced solid tumor such as melanoma, head and neck, liver or kidney cancer.

The V call is TRBV28, the J call TRBJ1-1; D might be TRBD1 (5 bases). Per germline, CDR1 MDHEN and CDR2 SYDVKM. Trimming stripped 3 bases from V and 5 bases from J, with 13 bases between. The CDR3 contains 14 residues. CDR3 amino acids: CASSLGRGKTEAFF. The CDR3 nucleotides are TGTGCCAGCAGTTTGGGACGAGGAAAAACTGAAGCTTTCTTT.

This chain connects TRBV28 to TRBJ2-1, with TRBD2 matching 7 bases. V shed 1 base, J shed 5 bases, and the junction held 14 bases outside the gene matches. Germline CDR1 reads MDHEN; CDR2 reads SYDVKM. The CDR3 length is 18 residues. The CDR3 nucleotides read TGTGCCAGCAGTTTATTCCCGGCGGGCGGGAGAGCTCACAATGAGCAGTTCTTC. Protein: CASSLFPAGGRAHNEQFF. The variable domain in full, completed from reference TRBV28 and TRBJ2-1, reads DVKVTQSSRYLVKRTGEKVFLECVQDMDHENMFWYRQDPGLGLRLIYFSYDVKMKEKGDIPEGYSVSREKKERFSLILESASTNQTSMYLCASSLFPAGGRAHNEQFFGPGTRLTVL.

The chain uses TRBV18 and TRBJ2-1; the D gene is possibly TRBD2 (6 bases). The germline V gene has CDR1 KGHSH and CDR2 LQKENI. The CDR3 spans 16 residues. V was clipped by 0 bases and J by 8 bases, with 17 bases between them. CDR3 coding DNA: TGTGCCAGCTCACCACCCCGACTAGATAGAGGGCATGAGCAGTTCTTC. Translating gives CASSPPRLDRGHEQFF.

The chain carries TRBV7-9 and TRBJ2-1; D is perhaps TRBD2 (6 bases). The V gene's germline CDR1 is SEHNR and CDR2 FQNEAQ (reference sequence). CDR3 length equals 13 residues. The V and J ends lost 0 bases and 10 bases respectively, with 10 bases between them. This CDR3 is CASSLAGAGEQFF. CDR3 bases: TGTGCCAGCAGCTTAGCTGGGGCGGGGGAGCAGTTCTTC.

This clone has only one observation. The chain combines TRBV7-9 with TRBJ1-2; possible D gene TRBD1, 6 bases. Trimming cost V 6 bases and J 7 bases, with 15 bases left between them. The CDR3 spans 13 residues. The germline gives CDR1 SEHNR, CDR2 FQNEAQ (reference sequence). Written as DNA, the CDR3 is TGTGCCAGCAGATCAGGGGATTCTACTGGCTACACCTTC. The encoded protein is CASRSGDSTGYTF.

V and J are TRBV5-1 and TRBJ1-1; 11 bases line up with TRBD1. The V segment lost 4 bases and the J segment 8 bases; nucleotides outside the gene matches: 10. The CDR3 is made up of 15 amino acids. Germline V gene data show CDR1 as SGHRS and CDR2 as YFSETQ. The chain's CDR3 is CASSPPGTGGREAFF. DNA of the CDR3: TGCGCCAGCAGCCCGCCGGGGACAGGGGGTAGGGAAGCTTTCTTT.

V gene TRBV7-2 combines with J gene TRBJ2-1; no reliable D call. The CDR3 covers 15 residues. From germline, CDR1 is SGHTA and CDR2 FQGNSA. V lost 5 bases to trimming and J lost 7 bases, with 18 bases between them. The CDR3 protein is CASSPWDTPENEQFF. DNA of the CDR3: TGTGCCAGCAGCCCATGGGATACACCCGAGAATGAGCAGTTCTTC.

This clone has just a few counts. The J gene is TRBJ1-1, the V gene TRBV28; D is ambiguous. The CDR3 loop spans 13 amino acids. Germline V gene data show CDR1 as MDHEN and CDR2 as SYDVKM. Trimming removed 2 bases from V and 6 bases from J, with 10 bases in between. DNA of the CDR3: TGTGCCAGCAGTTTAAAGGGCCCCCCTGAAGCTTTCTTT. It encodes CASSLKGPPEAFF.

The CDR3 bases are TGCGCCAGCAGCCAAGATCCGGGACAGGGCAGGTATGAGCAGTTCTTC. Residues: CASSQDPGQGRYEQFF. This sequence joins TRBV4-3 and TRBJ2-1; 9 nucleotides line up with TRBD1. The length of the CDR3 is 16 residues. J lost 8 bases, V lost 0 bases, and 8 bases had no gene match. From germline, CDR1 is LGHNA and CDR2 YSLEER.

The chain joins TRBV11-3 to TRBJ2-1; 9 nucleotides match TRBD2. The V gene end was trimmed by 1 base and the J gene end by 4 bases; junction bases not matched to a gene: 5. CDR3 size: 16 residues. Per the germline V gene, CDR1 is SGHNT and CDR2 is YENEEA. This CDR3 is CASSLGASGKYNEQFF. The CDR3 DNA is TGTGCCAGCAGCTTAGGGGCTAGCGGGAAATACAATGAGCAGTTCTTC.

V gene TRBV7-1 combines with J gene TRBJ1-2, with 8 bases identical to TRBD1. TRBV7-1 is known as an ORF, though its function is uncertain. CDR3 length equals 16 residues. J gave up 8 bases and V 4 bases, and 15 bases lay outside the gene matches. The CDR3, as DNA: TGTGCCAGCAGCTTAGGGGCAGGGGGCGCCTTGAGCGGCTACACCTTC. It encodes CASSLGAGGALSGYTF.

Turning to this clone: The junction shows a germline mismatch at one end, possibly a read error. The chain recombines TRBV14 with TRBJ2-1; D is unresolved. CDR3 length: 14 amino acids. Germline V gene lookup returns CDR1 SGHDN and CDR2 FVKESK. The CDR3 loop is CASSQGPSHNEQFF. The CDR3 DNA is TGTGCCAGCAGCCAAGGTCCCTCCCACAATGAGCAGTTCTTC.

V is TRBV10-3 and J is TRBJ2-1; D call uncertain. The CDR3 consists of 16 residues. Germline lookup yields CDR1 ENHRY and CDR2 SYGVKD. The V end was cut by 0 bases, the J end by 2 bases, with 11 bases between. In DNA, the CDR3 is TGTGCCATCAGTGAGTCACGGAGTAATCCCTACAATGAGCAGTTCTTC. Translation gives CAISESRSNPYNEQFF.

This rearrangement joins TRBV7-2 to TRBJ2-2, with D perhaps TRBD1 or TRBD2 (5 bases each). The V end lost 6 bases, the J end lost 0 bases, and 14 bases lay between the germline ends. CDR3 size: 16 residues. Germline V gene sequence: CDR1 SGHTA, CDR2 FQGNSA. The CDR3 DNA sequence: TGTGCCAGCAGTCCTACCGGGACGTCGAACACCGGGGAGCTGTTTTTT. This codes for CASSPTGTSNTGELFF.

This clone occurred once. This chain links TRBV9 with TRBJ2-1, with D unresolved. From germline, CDR1 is SGDLS and CDR2 YYNGEE. V was clipped by 0 bases and J by 7 bases, with 5 bases between them. CDR3 length equals 12 residues. In DNA, the CDR3 is TGTGCCAGCAGCGTAGCCAGTAATGAGCAGTTCTTC. The encoded protein is CASSVASNEQFF. The variable domain in full, with the rest retrieved from reference TRBV9 and TRBJ2-1, is DSGVTQTPKHLITATGQRVTLRCSPRSGDLSVYWYQQSLDQGLQFLIQYYNGEERAKGNILERFSAQQFPDLHSELNLSSLELGDSALYFCASSVASNEQFFGPGTRLTVL.

As DNA, the CDR3 is TGTGCCAGCAGCGACGTAGGTACGGCGAACACCGGGGAGCTGTTTTTT. It translates to CASSDVGTANTGELFF. The rearrangement joins TRBV9 to TRBJ2-2; D gene uncertain. Deletions cut 3 bases from V and 0 bases from J, with 12 bases between. Germline values: CDR1 SGDLS, CDR2 YYNGEE. The CDR3 spans 16 residues.